The 14 T cell receptor beta chains given below trace back to one sample, sequenced in a study of OX40 agonist ivuxolimab in advanced cancers. Libraries were prepared by immunoSEQ multiplex PCR; TCRdb keeps only in-frame clonotypes and omits some of them. The table shows approximately 60,000 clones, with roughly nine tenths occurring only once. Here the sequenced sample was CD4+ or CD8+ T cells sorted from blood, taken in a trial of the OX40 agonist ivuxolimab. All receptors come from an adult with an advanced solid tumor such as melanoma, head and neck, liver or kidney cancer.

The gene calls are TRBV10-2 and TRBJ2-1; D remains unclear. V was trimmed by 2 bases and J by 0 bases, leaving 8 bases between them. The germline gives CDR1 WSHSY, CDR2 SAAADI. This CDR3 is 15 amino acids long. CDR3 sequence (DNA): TGCGCCAGCAGTGAGAATTGGGGCTCCTACAATGAGCAGTTCTTC. Its translation is CASSENWGSYNEQFF.

This clone was recorded a few times. V gene TRBV10-3 combines with J gene TRBJ2-7; TRBD2 matches 9 bases. The CDR3 runs 15 residues. Germline V gives CDR1 ENHRY, CDR2 SYGVKD. The junction had 8 bases not matched to a gene; V was cut back by 2 bases and J by 6 bases. CDR3 in DNA: TGTGCCATCAGTGAGGGGTCTAGCGGGGAGGTCGAGCAGTACTTC. Translation: CAISEGSSGEVEQYF.

The V and J genes are TRBV6-1 and TRBJ2-1; D is uncertain. The V gene lost 6 bases and the J gene lost 1 base, with 7 bases spanning the gap. The CDR3 sequence is 13 residues long. Per germline, CDR1 MNHNS and CDR2 SASEGT. The chain's CDR3 is CASSQASYNEQFF. The CDR3 nucleotides are TGTGCCAGCAGCCAGGCTTCCTACAATGAGCAGTTCTTC.

The chain uses TRBV19 and TRBJ1-1; the match to TRBD1 covers 7 bases. This CDR3 region has 13 residues. V trimming: 3 bases; J trimming: 4 bases; junction bases outside the gene matches: 2. Germline V lookup: CDR1 LNHDA, CDR2 SQIVND (reference sequence). The DNA for the CDR3 is TGTGCCAGTAGTATTACAGGGGCCACTGAAGCTTTCTTT. It translates to CASSITGATEAFF.

This clone occurred once. The chain is built from TRBV5-4 and TRBJ2-7, with D possibly TRBD2 on 7 matching bases. Per germline, CDR1 SGHNT and CDR2 YYREEE (reference sequence). V was cut by 3 bases and J by 2 bases, with 15 bases left in between. The CDR3 totals 15 residues. The CDR3 bases are TGTGCCAGCAGCTGGGGGGGGCGATTAGCCTACGAGCAGTACTTC. Amino acid sequence: CASSWGGRLAYEQYF. The variable domain in full, completed from reference TRBV5-4 and TRBJ2-7, reads ETGVTQSPTHLIKTRGQQVTLRCSSQSGHNTVSWYQQALGQGPQFIFQYYREEENGRGNFPPRFSGLQFPNYSSELNVNALELDDSALYLCASSWGGRLAYEQYFGPGTRLTVT.

The CDR3 nucleotides are TGCGCCAGCAGCCAAGAACCTCAGGGTGTACCCTACAATGAGCAGTTCTTC. This codes for CASSQEPQGVPYNEQFF. This chain joins TRBV4-1 and TRBJ2-1; a possible D gene is TRBD1 (5 bases). From germline, CDR1 is MGHRA and CDR2 YSYEKL. This CDR3 has 17 residues. The V end lost 0 bases, the J end lost 2 bases, and 14 bases lay between the germline ends.

This chain joins TRBV2 and TRBJ2-3; 13 positions match TRBD2. The CDR3 totals 15 residues. CDR1 and CDR2 (germline): SNHLY, FYNNEI. J lost 8 bases, V lost 6 bases, and 8 bases had no gene match. The CDR3 DNA sequence: TGTGCCAGCAGATCACTAGCGGGGGGGCCCGGTACGCAGTATTTT. This encodes CASRSLAGGPGTQYF.

This chain links TRBV27 with TRBJ1-5, with 7 bases identical to TRBD1. The CDR3 spans 14 residues. V lost 5 bases to trimming and J lost 11 bases; unmatched junction nucleotides: 12. CDR1 and CDR2 (germline): MNHEY, SMNVEV (reference sequence). The CDR3 nucleotides are TGTGCCAGCAGTACCGGGACAGCATCGACAGCCCAGCATTTT. Translation: CASSTGTASTAQHF.

Only a few counts were recorded for this clone. The rearrangement links TRBV19 to TRBJ1-1; the D gene is possibly TRBD1 (5 bases). Germline V gene sequence: CDR1 LNHDA, CDR2 SQIVND (reference sequence). V dropped 3 bases and J dropped 1 base, with 12 bases sitting between them. The CDR3 is made up of 15 amino acids. The CDR3 protein is CASSMGGERNTEAFF. The CDR3 DNA reads as TGTGCCAGTAGTATGGGGGGGGAACGGAACACTGAAGCTTTCTTT. Full variable domain (remainder filled in from reference TRBV19 and TRBJ1-1): DGGITQSPKYLFRKEGQNVTLSCEQNLNHDAMYWYRQDPGQGLRLIYYSQIVNDFQKGDIAEGYSVSREKKESFPLTVTSAQKNPTAFYLCASSMGGERNTEAFFGQGTRLTVV.

V is TRBV29-1 and J is TRBJ2-1; the D is unclear. Per germline, CDR1 SQVTM and CDR2 ANQGSEA. Trimming took 1 base from V and 7 from J, leaving 11 bases between them. This CDR3 comprises 13 residues. The CDR3 nucleotides are TGCAGCGTTGAAGCTGGCGGCGAGAATGAGCAGTTCTTC. Translated, it gives CSVEAGGENEQFF.

The chain combines TRBV6-1 with TRBJ1-5; D is unclear. Germline loops: CDR1 MNHNS, CDR2 SASEGT. There are 13 residues in the CDR3. Trimming cost V 5 bases and J 4 bases, with 9 bases left between them. CDR3 nucleotides: TGTGCCAGCAGTCCCGACCCGAATCAGCCCCAGCATTTT. Translating it yields CASSPDPNQPQHF.

The V and J genes are TRBV9 and TRBJ1-3, with unresolved D. The ends were cut back, 2 bases at V and 0 bases at J, with 6 bases in the middle. In germline, CDR1 is SGDLS, CDR2 YYNGEE. The CDR3 loop spans 14 amino acids. The CDR3 here is CASSVGSSGNTIYF. CDR3 sequence (DNA): TGTGCCAGCAGCGTGGGGAGCTCTGGAAACACCATATATTTT.

The chain couples TRBV29-1 to TRBJ2-7; tentative D call: TRBD1 (6 bases). The CDR3 consists of 12 residues. Trimming cost V 6 bases and J 3 bases, with 12 bases left between them. Germline CDR1 and CDR2: SQVTM and ANQGSEA. CDR3 in DNA: TGCAGCGTCGGGACACCATACTACGAGCAGTACTTC. This gives the protein CSVGTPYYEQYF.

This sequence joins TRBV9 and TRBJ2-3, with TRBD2 matching 12 bases. V gave up 0 bases and J gave up 5 bases; unmatched junction bases: 4. CDR3 length: 16 residues. CDR1 and CDR2 (germline): SGDLS, YYNGEE. The CDR3, as DNA: TGTGCCAGCAGCGTAGGGCTAGCGGGGGGGCAAGATACGCAGTATTTT. Protein product: CASSVGLAGGQDTQYF.